This T cell receptor (beta chain) is drawn from a study of cytomegalovirus exposure and HLA in healthy donors. Germline values: CDR1 LNHDA, CDR2 SQIVND (reference sequence). The CDR3 has 15 residues. V shed 4 bases, J shed 4 bases, and the junction held 5 bases outside the gene matches. PCR used 60 Vbeta primers and 13 Jbeta primers. This table comes from immunoSEQ multiplex PCR, and its TCRdb copy is limited to in-frame clones, with some not included. The sample lists some 150,000 clones, about 64% occurring once. Sequencing was done on a sample of PBMCs. The origin of this receptor is a man between 60 and 75 years old in good health and CMV-seronegative. The V gene is TRBV19, the J gene TRBJ2-4; 9 nucleotides match TRBD1. The CDR3: CASSTLTGGKNIQYF. In DNA form, the CDR3 reads TGTGCCAGTAGTACCTTGACAGGGGGTAAAAACATTCAGTACTTC.